The TCR beta chain under discussion was sequenced for a study of OX40 agonist ivuxolimab in advanced cancers. V lost 5 bases, J lost 8 bases, and 12 bases lay in between. Germline V lookup: CDR1 MNHNY, CDR2 SVGAGI (reference sequence). The CDR3 loop spans 12 amino acids. The protocol was immunoSEQ multiplex PCR, while the TCRdb copy is restricted to in-frame clones and leaves out a portion. The table lists around 7,700 clones, roughly 88% of them singletons. This receptor was obtained from an adult with an advanced solid tumor such as melanoma, head and neck, liver or kidney cancer. This rearrangement joins TRBV6-6 to TRBJ1-1; the D gene is possibly TRBD1 (6 bases). The sample in question was CD4+ or CD8+ T cells sorted from blood, obtained in a trial of the OX40 agonist ivuxolimab. Here the CDR3 reads CASSPQGREAFF. CDR3 coding DNA: TGTGCCAGCAGTCCCCAGGGGAGGGAAGCTTTCTTT.